What follows is one T cell receptor (beta chain) and its context. This entry belongs to a study of control samples from healthy donors and cancer patients. V was cut by 1 base and J by 5 bases, with 14 bases left in between. Germline CDR1 reads SGHTA; CDR2 reads FQGTGA. There are 15 residues in the CDR3. Produced via immunoSEQ multiplex PCR; TCRdb's table is partial and in-frame only. This sample has tens of thousands of clones, with 90% found just once. V is TRBV7-3 and J is TRBJ2-5; tentative D call: TRBD2 (7 bases). The sample consisted of PBMCs. This TCR came from a man aged 55 to 70 with colorectal cancer. The CDR3 DNA follows: TGTGCCAGCAGCTTAAGTCCGGGGGGCCTGGAGACCCAGTACTTC. Protein: CASSLSPGGLETQYF.